Listed here are 30 T cell receptor beta chains from one sample, sequenced in a study of blood T cell repertoires in COVID-19. TCRdb's copy holds only in-frame clones and misses some; the assay was immunoSEQ multiplex PCR. The sample includes 80,000 to 95,000 clones, roughly 88% seen only once; the top ten take 5.5% to 7.5%. The specimen sequenced was peripheral blood. These receptors came from a man aged 70 or older with acute or convalescent COVID-19.

V usage is TRBV2 and J usage is TRBJ1-5; D is possibly TRBD1 (5 bases). Germline CDR1 SNHLY, CDR2 FYNNEI. The CDR3 runs 13 residues. The V end was cut by 7 bases, the J end by 2 bases, with 9 bases between. CDR3 loop: CASTGDGNQPQHF. The CDR3 nucleotides read TGTGCCAGCACGGGGGACGGCAATCAGCCCCAGCATTTT.

The J gene is TRBJ2-5, the V gene TRBV11-1, with D uncertain. Deletions cut 1 base from V and 3 bases from J, with 6 bases between. The germline gives CDR1 SGHAT, CDR2 FQDESV (reference sequence). The CDR3 has 13 amino acids. The CDR3 DNA reads TGTGCCAGCAGCTTAGGGCAGAAAGAGACCCAGTACTTC. Protein sequence: CASSLGQKETQYF.

The V and J genes are TRBV7-2 and TRBJ1-2; 7 bases agree with TRBD1. The CDR3 consists of 14 residues. Germline values: CDR1 SGHTA, CDR2 FQGNSA. J gave up 8 bases and V 4 bases, and 10 bases lay outside the gene matches. The CDR3 loop is CASSSKNTGAGYTF. CDR3 sequence (DNA): TGTGCCAGCAGCTCGAAAAACACAGGGGCCGGCTACACCTTC.

The gene calls are TRBV10-1 and TRBJ2-1, with TRBD2 identical over 10 bases. Per the germline V gene, CDR1 is WNHNN and CDR2 is SYGVQD (reference sequence). The CDR3 length is 16 residues. V shed 8 bases and J 3 bases; nucleotides not matched to a gene: 10. CDR3: CASGRLAGDVYNEQFF. The DNA for the CDR3 is TGCGCCAGCGGCCGACTAGCGGGTGACGTCTACAATGAGCAGTTCTTC.

The V gene is TRBV18, the J gene TRBJ1-6; D is possibly TRBD1 (6 bases). The CDR3 is 15 amino acids. Between the trimmed V and J ends, which lost 4 bases and 5 bases, there was a span of 12 bases. CDR1 and CDR2 from the germline V gene are KGHSH and LQKENI. The CDR3 nucleotides are TGTGCCAGCTCACGGACAGAGGCAAATAATTCACCCCTCCACTTT. It translates to CASSRTEANNSPLHF.

V and J are TRBV19 and TRBJ1-5; 8 nucleotides agree with TRBD1. The CDR3 covers 14 residues. With V trimmed by 6 bases and J by 6 bases, 7 bases remained unmatched. Per the germline V gene, CDR1 is LNHDA and CDR2 is SQIVND (reference sequence). CDR3 amino acids: CASRGQEGGQPQHF. CDR3 DNA: TGTGCCAGTAGGGGACAGGAGGGGGGTCAGCCCCAGCATTTT. The full variable domain, in which reference TRBV19 and TRBJ1-5 provide the parts outside the CDR3, is DGGITQSPKYLFRKEGQNVTLSCEQNLNHDAMYWYRQDPGQGLRLIYYSQIVNDFQKGDIAEGYSVSREKKESFPLTVTSAQKNPTAFYLCASRGQEGGQPQHFGDGTRLSIL.

The rearrangement joins TRBV5-4 to TRBJ1-6; the match to TRBD1 covers 8 bases. The CDR3 sequence is 14 residues long. Germline CDR1 SGHNT, CDR2 YYREEE (reference sequence). J lost 8 bases, V lost 1 base, and 2 bases had no gene match. CDR3 in amino acids: CASSLLTGDSPLHF. The DNA for the CDR3 is TGTGCCAGCAGCTTGTTGACAGGGGATTCACCCCTCCACTTT. The full variable domain, rest sourced from reference TRBV5-4 and TRBJ1-6, is ETGVTQSPTHLIKTRGQQVTLRCSSQSGHNTVSWYQQALGQGPQFIFQYYREEENGRGNFPPRFSGLQFPNYSSELNVNALELDDSALYLCASSLLTGDSPLHFGNGTRLTVT.

This clone was found many times. The genes are TRBV14 and TRBJ2-7; a possible D gene is TRBD2 (5 bases). V lost 3 bases and J 8 bases, leaving 8 bases between the germline ends. The V gene's germline CDR1 is SGHDN and CDR2 FVKESK. This CDR3 contains 11 residues. CDR3 protein: CASSQTTKQYF. In DNA form, the CDR3 reads TGTGCCAGCAGCCAGACTACGAAGCAGTACTTC.

V gene TRBV2 combines with J gene TRBJ1-4; maybe TRBD1 (6 bases). Germline V gene data show CDR1 as SNHLY and CDR2 as FYNNEI. V was trimmed by 6 bases and J by 0 bases, leaving 11 bases between them. The CDR3 length is 15 residues. The CDR3 DNA reads TGTGCCAGCAGGGCAGACAGGACAACTAATGAAAAACTGTTTTTT. Residues: CASRADRTTNEKLFF. Using reference TRBV2 and TRBJ1-4 for the parts outside the CDR3, the full variable domain is EPEVTQTPSHQVTQMGQEVILRCVPISNHLYFYWYRQILGQKVEFLVSFYNNEISEKSEIFDDQFSVERPDGSNFTLKIRSTKLEDSAMYFCASRADRTTNEKLFFGSGTQLSVL.

The chain carries TRBV5-6 and TRBJ1-2; 7 bases agree with TRBD1. J was trimmed by 4 bases and V by 1 base; bases with no gene match: 4. Germline V CDR1 and CDR2: SGHDT, YYEEEE. The CDR3 is 14 amino acids. CDR3 residues: CASSLRQGVYGYTF. The CDR3, as DNA: TGTGCCAGCAGCTTGCGCCAGGGGGTCTATGGCTACACCTTC.

The chain has TRBV29-1 and TRBJ2-7; 7 positions agree with TRBD1. The CDR3 covers 12 residues. Unmatched junction bases numbered 11, after V lost 6 bases and J lost 9 bases. Germline V gives CDR1 SQVTM, CDR2 ANQGSEA. The CDR3 spells CSVGTELLGQYF. In DNA form, the CDR3 reads TGCAGCGTCGGGACAGAGCTTCTGGGGCAGTACTTC.

The table lists this clone with a count of one. This sequence joins TRBV6-5 and TRBJ1-2; TRBD1 matches at 7 bases. The CDR3 length is 14 residues. Looked up from germline, CDR1 is MNHEY and CDR2 is SVGAGI. The J segment lost 4 bases and the V segment lost 7 bases, leaving 9 bases of the junction unmatched. In DNA form, the CDR3 reads TGTGCCAGCACCCCGGGGCAGGGGGGCTATGGCTACACCTTC. Amino acid sequence: CASTPGQGGYGYTF.

V and J are TRBV3-1 (or the pseudogene TRBV3-2) and TRBJ1-4; D might be TRBD1 (6 bases). V was trimmed by 9 bases and J by 2 bases, leaving 10 bases between them. This CDR3 contains 13 residues. Germline CDR1 reads LGHDT; CDR2 reads YNNKEL (reference sequence). CDR3: CASHGQTNEKLFF. Written as DNA, the CDR3 is TGTGCCAGTCATGGACAGACTAATGAAAAACTGTTTTTT.

The chain is built from TRBV27 and TRBJ2-1; 7 bases fit TRBD2. The CDR3 sequence is 17 residues long. Germline CDR1 reads MNHEY; CDR2 reads SMNVEV (reference sequence). Losses at the gene ends were 2 bases for V and 2 bases for J; bases not matched to a gene: 9. CDR3 coding DNA: TGTGCCAGCAGTTTAAGGGCGGGTCTAGCGGCCTACAATGAGCAGTTCTTC. This encodes CASSLRAGLAAYNEQFF.

This clone came up once. The rearrangement joins TRBV29-1 to TRBJ1-1; the D is unclear. CDR1 SQVTM and CDR2 ANQGSEA come from the germline V gene. The CDR3 length is 12 residues. V lost 7 bases and J lost 0, with 9 bases in between. The CDR3 coding sequence is TGCAGCGGCAGGACTGTGAACACTGAAGCTTTCTTT. Encoded protein: CSGRTVNTEAFF.

This chain links TRBV14 with TRBJ2-5, with D possibly TRBD1 on 6 matching bases. CDR3 length equals 16 residues. Germline V lookup: CDR1 SGHDN, CDR2 FVKESK. Trimming left V 4 bases short and J 4 bases short, with 19 bases between. CDR3 loop: CASSRAYGTLRETQYF. The CDR3 DNA sequence: TGTGCCAGCAGCCGAGCCTACGGGACATTGAGAGAGACCCAGTACTTC.

This clone showed up just once. The chain has TRBV4-1 and TRBJ2-3; 8 bases are shared with TRBD1. Germline trimming cut 0 bases from V and 3 bases from J; bases unmatched to any gene: 5. This CDR3 is 16 amino acids long. Germline CDR1 and CDR2: MGHRA and YSYEKL. This CDR3 reads CASSQDRGRSTDTQYF. In nucleotides, the CDR3 is TGCGCCAGCAGCCAAGACAGGGGGCGATCTACAGATACGCAGTATTTT.

The chain recombines TRBV5-6 with TRBJ1-5; D is uncertain. Germline values: CDR1 SGHDT, CDR2 YYEEEE. The V and J ends lost 0 bases and 6 bases respectively, with 13 bases between them. This CDR3 comprises 15 residues. DNA of the CDR3: TGTGCCAGCAGCTTGGGTCAGATGGTCCCTCAGCCCCAGCATTTT. This encodes CASSLGQMVPQPQHF.

This clone was seen just once. The chain recombines TRBV7-9 with TRBJ2-2, with 7 bases that match TRBD2. This CDR3 region has 16 residues. Trimming took 5 bases from V and 2 from J; bases not matched to a gene: 8. Germline CDR1 reads SEHNR; CDR2 reads FQNEAQ (reference sequence). In DNA form, the CDR3 reads TGTGCCAGCAGCCCCCGACTAGCTTCCAACACCGGGGAGCTGTTTTTT. Translating it yields CASSPRLASNTGELFF.

J is TRBJ2-3 and V is TRBV7-8; TRBD1 aligns across 7 bases. The CDR3 covers 14 residues. The V gene end was trimmed by 1 base and the J gene end by 6 bases; junction bases not matched to a gene: 4. CDR1 SGHVS and CDR2 FQNEAQ come from the germline V gene. This chain's CDR3 is CASSLVGRGDTQYF. Here the CDR3 DNA reads TGTGCCAGCAGCTTAGTTGGCAGGGGGGATACGCAGTATTTT.

The rearrangement links TRBV28 to TRBJ1-2, with D uncertain. The germline CDR1 and CDR2 sequences are MDHEN and SYDVKM. V was cut by 10 bases and J by 5 bases, with 11 bases left in between. This CDR3 has 11 residues. In DNA form, the CDR3 reads TGTGCCACCAGCCGGGATTATGGCTACACCTTC. Translating gives CATSRDYGYTF.

This clone was seen more than once but under ten times. The rearrangement uses TRBV5-6 and TRBJ1-2; 9 positions match TRBD1. Trimming at V came to 3 bases and at J to 4 bases, leaving 7 bases not matched to a gene. The CDR3 runs 15 residues. CDR1 is SGHDT, CDR2 YYEEEE, per germline. CDR3 bases: TGTGCCAGCAGCTGGGACAGGGAGGTAGTCTATGGCTACACCTTC. Residues: CASSWDREVVYGYTF.

This rearrangement joins TRBV6-1 to TRBJ1-5; D might be TRBD1 (6 bases). V was clipped by 2 bases and J by 4 bases, with 6 bases between them. This CDR3 region has 13 residues. Germline loops: CDR1 MNHNS, CDR2 SASEGT. The CDR3 sequence is CASSEQGNQPQHF. CDR3 coding DNA: TGTGCCAGCAGTGAACAGGGGAATCAGCCCCAGCATTTT.

The chain uses TRBV19 and TRBJ2-2, with TRBD1 identical over 8 bases. CDR1 and CDR2 (germline): LNHDA, SQIVND (reference sequence). This CDR3 has 15 residues. J gave up 2 bases and V 3 bases, and 2 bases lay outside the gene matches. The CDR3 region has the DNA TGTGCCAGTAGTATGGGACAGGTAAACACCGGGGAGCTGTTTTTT. Translated: CASSMGQVNTGELFF.

The chain recombines TRBV10-2 with TRBJ2-2, with D possibly TRBD2 on 6 matching bases. CDR3 length: 15 residues. Germline assignment: CDR1 WSHSY and CDR2 SAAADI. Trimming took 8 bases from V and 1 from J, leaving 14 bases between them. The CDR3: CASRRDSQNTGELFF. CDR3 sequence (DNA): TGCGCCAGCCGAAGGGACTCCCAGAACACCGGGGAGCTGTTTTTT.

The V call is TRBV6-2 or TRBV6-3, the J call TRBJ1-3; D is uncertain. This CDR3 region has 14 residues. Deletions cut 2 bases from V and 2 bases from J, with 7 bases between. Germline V gene lookup returns CDR1 MNHEY and CDR2 SVGEGT. The CDR3 DNA follows: TGTGCCAGCAGTTACGGCGGGACTGGAAACACCATATATTTT. It yields the protein CASSYGGTGNTIYF.

CDR3 nucleotide sequence: TGTGCCAGCAGGACAGGGTTTCATCTTTTTCCCGGGGAGCTGTTTTTT. Its translation: CASRTGFHLFPGELFF. This rearrangement joins TRBV28 to TRBJ2-2; 7 bases align to TRBD1. V shed 6 bases, J shed 6 bases, and the junction held 13 bases outside the gene matches. Germline V lookup: CDR1 MDHEN, CDR2 SYDVKM. The CDR3 runs to 16 residues.

The rearrangement uses TRBV19 and TRBJ2-5; D is possibly TRBD1 (7 bases). From germline, CDR1 is LNHDA and CDR2 SQIVND (reference sequence). Trimming pared 4 bases from V and 5 bases from J, leaving 20 bases between. The CDR3 covers 16 residues. The CDR3 loop reads CASSSGVGGVGETQYF. The CDR3 DNA reads as TGTGCCAGTAGTAGCGGGGTAGGGGGCGTCGGGGAGACCCAGTACTTC.

The rearrangement links TRBV5-4 to TRBJ2-2, with D tentatively TRBD1 (6 bases). Germline V lookup: CDR1 SGHNT, CDR2 YYREEE (reference sequence). V lost 4 bases to trimming and J lost 4 bases, with 14 bases between them. The CDR3 runs 15 residues. This chain's CDR3 is CASSHTRRGTGELFF. The CDR3 DNA is TGTGCCAGCAGCCACACCCGCAGGGGCACCGGGGAGCTGTTTTTT.

This chain connects TRBV27 to TRBJ2-3; D call uncertain. V was pared by 6 bases and J by 3 bases, with 19 bases between. Germline assignment: CDR1 MNHEY and CDR2 SMNVEV (reference sequence). The CDR3 contains 16 residues. In DNA, the CDR3 is TGTGCCAGCAGCTCCCCCGGCTGGCAGGCGACAGATACGCAGTATTTT. This gives the protein CASSSPGWQATDTQYF.